This is a list of T cell receptor beta chains from one sample in a study of control samples from healthy donors and cancer patients. TCRdb keeps only in-frame clones here, not all; method: immunoSEQ multiplex PCR. Of some 65,000 clones listed, approximately 84% are singletons. Sequencing was performed on PBMCs. All receptors come from a woman in her forties or fifties with lung cancer. Both conserved end residues are part of each CDR3. A D gene is named only where the DNA matches it firmly. A row's size may be missing; if present it is once, few, many or a size class.

V gene	D gene	clone size	J gene	CDR3 protein	CDR3 DNA
TRBV6-5	TRBD1	once	TRBJ2-4	CASSPTGQIYQYF	TGTGCCAGCAGCCCGACAGGGCAAATATATCAGTACTTC
TRBV7-6	NA	NA	TRBJ2-7	CASSLTQGLGEQYF	TGTGCCAGCAGCTTAACGCAGGGATTGGGCGAGCAGTACTTC
TRBV28	NA	NA	TRBJ1-5	CASSLRGHSNQPQHF	TGTGCCAGCAGTTTAAGGGGACATAGCAATCAGCCCCAGCATTTT
TRBV3-1/TRBV3-2	NA	NA	TRBJ2-1	CASRTRNEQFF	TGTGCCAGCAGAACACGGAATGAGCAGTTCTTC
TRBV18	NA	NA	TRBJ2-7	CASSPDFDRTYEQYF	TGTGCCAGCTCACCGGATTTCGACAGGACCTACGAGCAGTACTTC
TRBV3-1/TRBV3-2	NA	NA	TRBJ2-3	CASSPTLTRTDTQYF	TGTGCCAGCAGCCCAACTTTGACCCGCACAGATACGCAGTATTTT
TRBV5-1	NA	NA	TRBJ2-7	CASSSGLAPYEQYF	TGCGCCAGCAGCTCGGGCCTAGCCCCATACGAGCAGTACTTC
TRBV5-1	NA	NA	TRBJ1-1	CASSLEGGPQAFF	TGCGCCAGCAGCTTGGAGGGCGGCCCCCAGGCCTTCTTT
TRBV5-1	TRBD1	NA	TRBJ1-1	CASSLDRGNEAFF	TGCGCCAGCAGCCTGGACAGGGGCAATGAAGCTTTCTTT
TRBV12-5	NA	NA	TRBJ1-4	CASGLAGTSEKLFF	TGTGCTAGTGGTTTGGCCGGGACCTCCGAAAAACTGTTTTTT
TRBV19	NA	NA	TRBJ2-6	CASSISYGANVLTF	TGTGCCAGTAGTATAAGTTATGGGGCCAACGTCCTGACTTTC
TRBV13	NA	NA	TRBJ1-1	CASSLQQNTEAFF	TGTGCCAGCAGCTTACAACAGAACACTGAAGCTTTCTTT
TRBV10-2	TRBD1	NA	TRBJ1-2	CASSEQGMGGYTF	TGCGCCAGCAGTGAACAGGGGATGGGTGGCTACACCTTC
TRBV9	TRBD1	NA	TRBJ1-4	CASSRGTGNEKLFF	TGTGCCAGCAGTCGAGGGACAGGGAACGAAAAACTGTTTTTT
TRBV19	NA	NA	TRBJ1-2	CASSIRGNRDYGYTF	TGTGCCAGTAGTATACGGGGGAACAGGGACTATGGCTACACCTTC
TRBV6-5	NA	NA	TRBJ2-1	CASSLDRSYNEQFF	TGTGCCAGCAGTCTGGACAGAAGCTACAATGAGCAGTTCTTC
TRBV6-2/TRBV6-3	NA	NA	TRBJ2-7	CASSDLPGTDTHSYEQYF	TGTGCCAGCAGTGACTTACCGGGAACAGACACTCACTCCTACGAGCAGTACTTC
TRBV28	NA	NA	TRBJ1-2	CASSFLFPDSTGYTF	TGTGCCAGCAGTTTTTTGTTCCCAGACAGTACTGGCTACACCTTC
TRBV5-1	NA	NA	TRBJ1-2	CASSRGGHQDTIYTF	TGCGCCAGCAGCCGCGGGGGCCATCAGGACACCATCTACACCTTC
TRBV5-4	NA	once	TRBJ1-1	CASSFTIANTEAFF	TGTGCCAGCAGCTTCACGATCGCTAACACTGAAGCTTTCTTT
TRBV7-6	TRBD2	NA	TRBJ2-1	CASSSTSGGYNEQFF	TGTGCCAGCAGCTCTACTAGCGGGGGGTACAATGAGCAGTTCTTC
TRBV7-9	TRBD2	once	TRBJ2-5	CASSSGLAGYQETQYF	TGTGCCAGCAGCTCCGGACTAGCGGGGTACCAAGAGACCCAGTACTTC
TRBV25-1	NA	NA	TRBJ1-3	CASSEMGARGGTIYF	TGTGCCAGCAGTGAAATGGGGGCCAGAGGAGGCACCATATATTTT
TRBV5-1	NA	NA	TRBJ1-4	CASSLDPRGEGEKLFF	TGCGCCAGCAGCTTGGATCCCCGGGGGGAGGGTGAAAAACTGTTTTTT
TRBV12-3/TRBV12-4	NA	NA	TRBJ2-1	CASSRSPYNEQFF	TGTGCCAGCAGTCGGAGTCCCTACAATGAGCAGTTCTTC
TRBV7-8	NA	NA	TRBJ2-1	CASSLRTGSSYNEQFF	TGTGCCAGCAGCTTAAGAACGGGGAGCTCCTACAATGAGCAGTTCTTC
TRBV6-2/TRBV6-3	NA	NA	TRBJ1-6	CASSYGLLPLHF	TGTGCCAGCAGTTACGGCCTGTTGCCCCTCCACTTT
TRBV5-8	NA	many	TRBJ1-2	CASSFSGPRRHYGYTF	TGTGCCAGCAGTTTCTCGGGCCCGCGGCGTCACTATGGCTACACCTTC
TRBV6-5	NA	NA	TRBJ2-7	CASSTRQRGAGEQYF	TGTGCCAGCAGTACGAGACAGAGGGGGGCCGGCGAGCAGTACTTC
TRBV7-2	NA	NA	TRBJ2-1	CASSFAGSSYNEQFF	TGTGCCAGCAGCTTTGCGGGAAGCTCCTACAATGAGCAGTTCTTC
TRBV11-2	TRBD2	NA	TRBJ2-1	CASSPGTSGNEQFF	TGTGCCAGCAGCCCCGGGACTAGCGGGAATGAGCAGTTCTTC
TRBV3-1/TRBV3-2	NA	once	TRBJ2-5	CASSQDGPGYETQYF	TGTGCCAGCAGCCAAGACGGGCCAGGCTACGAGACCCAGTACTTC
TRBV24-1	NA	once	TRBJ1-1	CATRNREGSEAFF	TGTGCCACCAGAAATCGGGAAGGATCTGAAGCTTTCTTT
TRBV6-5	NA	NA	TRBJ1-2	CARSLKGGLDGYTF	TGTGCCAGATCATTAAAGGGGGGATTGGATGGCTACACCTTC
TRBV28	TRBD1	once	TRBJ1-1	CASSPPRQGASGTEAFF	TGTGCCAGCAGTCCCCCTCGACAGGGGGCAAGTGGGACTGAAGCTTTCTTT
TRBV6-1	NA	NA	TRBJ2-2	CASSEPPGWGTGELFF	TGTGCCAGCAGTGAGCCCCCAGGGTGGGGCACCGGGGAGCTGTTTTTT
TRBV14	NA	NA	TRBJ2-1	CASSQDKWLSYNEQFF	TGTGCCAGCAGCCAAGATAAGTGGCTATCCTACAATGAGCAGTTCTTC
TRBV29-1	NA	NA	TRBJ1-4	CSVEKGGKLFF	TGCAGCGTTGAAAAGGGTGGAAAACTGTTTTTT
TRBV4-3	NA	NA	TRBJ1-4	CASSQGMGFNEKLFF	TGCGCCAGCAGCCAAGGAATGGGGTTTAATGAAAAACTGTTTTTT
TRBV19	NA	few	TRBJ2-2	CASRTVNTGELFF	TGTGCCAGCCGGACTGTGAACACCGGGGAGCTGTTTTTT
TRBV7-3	NA	NA	TRBJ2-2	CASSLKGSGELFF	TGTGCCAGCAGCTTAAAAGGGAGCGGGGAGCTGTTTTTT
TRBV18	NA	few	TRBJ1-5	CASSPTGISNQPQHF	TGTGCCAGCTCGCCTACAGGGATTAGCAATCAGCCCCAGCATTTT
TRBV13	NA	NA	TRBJ1-3	CASSLVGRAGNTIYF	TGTGCCAGCAGCTTAGTCGGCAGGGCTGGAAACACCATATATTTT
TRBV28	NA	NA	TRBJ1-2	CASSLDRFGYGYTF	TGTGCCAGCAGCCTCGACAGGTTCGGCTATGGCTACACCTTC
TRBV7-6	TRBD2	NA	TRBJ2-3	CASSLSLGGITDTQYF	TGTGCCAGCAGCTTATCGCTGGGGGGGATCACAGATACGCAGTATTTT
TRBV7-8	NA	NA	TRBJ2-7	CASSLGLGRTYEQYF	TGTGCCAGCAGCTTAGGTTTAGGCAGAACCTACGAGCAGTACTTC
TRBV27	TRBD1	NA	TRBJ1-4	CASRDRASTNEKLFF	TGTGCCAGCAGGGACAGGGCGTCCACTAATGAAAAACTGTTTTTT
TRBV19	TRBD1	NA	TRBJ1-2	CASSLAVARGPYGYTF	TGTGCCAGTTCCCTTGCTGTGGCTAGGGGGCCCTATGGCTACACCTTC
TRBV7-9	NA	once	TRBJ1-1	CASSSKGPNTEAFF	TGTGCCAGCAGCTCGAAGGGTCCTAACACTGAAGCTTTCTTT
TRBV6-6	NA	NA	TRBJ1-2	CASSQSQGYGYTF	TGTGCCAGCAGCCAGAGTCAGGGGTATGGCTACACCTTC
TRBV15	NA	NA	TRBJ1-5	CATSRSTEQPQHF	TGTGCCACCAGCAGATCGACAGAGCAGCCCCAGCATTTT
TRBV6-2/TRBV6-3	NA	NA	TRBJ1-5	CASSYSNGQPQHF	TGTGCCAGCAGTTACTCTAACGGGCAGCCCCAGCATTTT
TRBV6-5	TRBD1	NA	TRBJ1-4	CASSYSGTGESEKLFF	TGTGCCAGCAGTTACTCGGGGACAGGAGAGAGTGAAAAACTGTTTTTT
TRBV4-1	TRBD2	NA	TRBJ2-2	CASSQGTSGGDPYTGELFF	TGCGCCAGCAGCCAGGGGACTAGCGGGGGCGATCCATACACCGGGGAGCTGTTTTTT
TRBV19	NA	NA	TRBJ1-2	CASSSRAGNGYTF	TGTGCCAGTAGTTCCAGGGCCGGGAATGGCTACACCTTC
TRBV2	NA	NA	TRBJ2-7	CASRLSFPYEQYF	TGTGCCAGCAGGCTGAGTTTCCCCTACGAGCAGTACTTC
TRBV4-3	NA	NA	TRBJ2-2	CASSQRGLDTGELFF	TGCGCCAGCAGCCAACGGGGCTTGGACACCGGGGAGCTGTTTTTT
TRBV28	TRBD1	large	TRBJ1-6	CASSLIIGGQSPLHF	TGTGCCAGCAGCCTTATCATAGGGGGCCAGTCACCCCTCCACTTT
TRBV14	TRBD1	NA	TRBJ1-2	CASSAGTGAGGYTF	TGTGCCAGCAGCGCAGGGACAGGGGCTGGGGGCTACACCTTC
TRBV9	NA	NA	TRBJ1-3	CASSVTGTYSGNTIYF	TGTGCCAGCAGCGTCACCGGGACCTACTCTGGAAACACCATATATTTT